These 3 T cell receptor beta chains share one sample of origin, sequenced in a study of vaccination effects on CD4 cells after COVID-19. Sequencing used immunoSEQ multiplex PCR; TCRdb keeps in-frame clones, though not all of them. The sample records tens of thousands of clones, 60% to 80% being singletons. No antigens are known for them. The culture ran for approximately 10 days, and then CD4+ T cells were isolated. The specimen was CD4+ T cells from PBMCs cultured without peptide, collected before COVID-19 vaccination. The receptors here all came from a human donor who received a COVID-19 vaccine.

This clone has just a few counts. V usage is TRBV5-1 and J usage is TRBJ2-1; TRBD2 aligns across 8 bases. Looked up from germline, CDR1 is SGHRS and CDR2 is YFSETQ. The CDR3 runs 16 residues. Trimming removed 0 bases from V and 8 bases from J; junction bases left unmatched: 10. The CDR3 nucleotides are TGCGCCAGCAGCTTGGCCGGGAGGGGGGCGTTCGATGAGCAGTTCTTC. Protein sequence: CASSLAGRGAFDEQFF. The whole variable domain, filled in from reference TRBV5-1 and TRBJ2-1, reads KAGVTQTPRYLIKTRGQQVTLSCSPISGHRSVSWYQQTPGQGLQFLFEYFSETQRNKGNFPGRFSGRQFSNSRSEMNVSTLELGDSALYLCASSLAGRGAFDEQFFGPGTRLTVL.

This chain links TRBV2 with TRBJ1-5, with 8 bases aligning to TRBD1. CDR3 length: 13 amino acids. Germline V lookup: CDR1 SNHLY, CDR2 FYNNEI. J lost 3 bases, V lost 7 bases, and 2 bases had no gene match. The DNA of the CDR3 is TGTGCCAGCAAGGGACAGGTCAATCAGCCCCAGCATTTT. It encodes CASKGQVNQPQHF.

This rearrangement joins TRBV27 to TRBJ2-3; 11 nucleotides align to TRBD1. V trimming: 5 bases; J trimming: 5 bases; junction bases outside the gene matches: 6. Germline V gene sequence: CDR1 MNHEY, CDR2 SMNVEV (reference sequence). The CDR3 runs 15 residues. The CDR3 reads CASSRRTGGLDTQYF. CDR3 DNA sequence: TGTGCCAGCAGTAGGCGGACAGGGGGCCTAGATACGCAGTATTTT.